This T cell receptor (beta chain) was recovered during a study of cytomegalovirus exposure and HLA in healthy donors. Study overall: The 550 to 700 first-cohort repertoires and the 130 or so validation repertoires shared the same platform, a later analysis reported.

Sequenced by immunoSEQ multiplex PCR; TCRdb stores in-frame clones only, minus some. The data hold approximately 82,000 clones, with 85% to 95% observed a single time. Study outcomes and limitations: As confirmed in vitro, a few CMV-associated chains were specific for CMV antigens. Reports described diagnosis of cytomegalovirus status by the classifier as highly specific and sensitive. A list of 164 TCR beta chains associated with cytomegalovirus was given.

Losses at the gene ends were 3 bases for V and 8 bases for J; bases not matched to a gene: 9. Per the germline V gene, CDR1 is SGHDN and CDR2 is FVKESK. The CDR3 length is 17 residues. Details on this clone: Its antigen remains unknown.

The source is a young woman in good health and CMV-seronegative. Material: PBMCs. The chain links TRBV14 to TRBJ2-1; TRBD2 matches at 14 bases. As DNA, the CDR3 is TGTGCCAGCAGCCAGACTAGCGGGAGGGCCGTCAATCATGAGCAGTTCTTC. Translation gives CASSQTSGRAVNHEQFF.